Listed below are T cell receptor beta chains from one sample, sequenced in a study of T cells in Graves' hyperthyroidism and ophthalmopathy. From the multiplex PCR reads, TCRdb called clonotypes with MiXCR, one entry per CDR3 protein. The table records roughly 61,000 distinct CDR3 sequences, approximately 50% of them present only once. The sample taken for sequencing was blood. Receptors were obtained from a woman aged 55 to 70 with Graves' ophthalmopathy. Each CDR3 is given with its conserved first and last residue. The order of the fields is D gene, J gene, V gene, clone size, CDR3 DNA, CDR3 protein. D genes are given only for firm matches. A clone size is listed for some rows: how often the clone was seen (once, few, many), or a class if it is expanded.

>TRBD1|TRBJ1-6|TRBV6-2/TRBV6-3|-
TGTGCCAGCAGTTGCCGACAGGGGTTCTATAATCCACCCCTCCACTTT
CASSCRQGFYNPPLHF
>-|TRBJ2-7|TRBV20-1|-
TGCAGTGTTTCTACCGGGCAAGACCCCTACGAGCAGTACTTC
CSVSTGQDPYEQYF
>-|TRBJ1-2|TRBV6-4|many
TGTGCCAGCAGTGACATTCGGGGCGCGAGCTATGGCTACACCTTC
CASSDIRGASYGYTF
>-|TRBJ1-2|TRBV29-1|-
TGCAGCGTTGAAGGGTTCTATGGCTACACCTTC
CSVEGFYGYTF
>TRBD2|TRBJ2-1|TRBV10-3|-
TGTGCCATGGGGACTAGCGTTGGTGAGCAGTTCTTC
CAMGTSVGEQFF
>-|TRBJ2-7|TRBV5-8|-
TGTGCCAGCAGCTTTTGGCCGGGGGCGAGGTACGAGCAGTACTTC
CASSFWPGARYEQYF
>TRBD2|TRBJ2-5|TRBV7-2|-
TGTGCCAGCAGCTTCAATAGCGGGGGTGAGACCCAGTACTTC
CASSFNSGGETQYF
>-|TRBJ2-1|TRBV5-5|-
TGTGCCAGCGCGAGGGGCCAGGGGTTGTTCTTC
CASARGQGLFF
>-|TRBJ2-1|TRBV2|-
TGTGCCAGCAGGCCTAACATAGGAGGGGACTACAATGAGCAGTTCTTC
CASRPNIGGDYNEQFF
>-|TRBJ1-3|TRBV4-3|many
TGCGCCAGCAGCGAGGACTATGTGGGAAACACCATATATTTT
CASSEDYVGNTIYF
>-|TRBJ1-4|TRBV19|-
TGTGCCGGTAGTATAGTGCCCATTCGGAATGAAAAACTGTTTTTT
CAGSIVPIRNEKLFF
>TRBD1|TRBJ2-7|TRBV5-1|many
TGCGCCAGCAGCCTACCCTCGGGGACAGGGATCGACGAGCAGTACTTC
CASSLPSGTGIDEQYF
>-|TRBJ1-1|TRBV7-6|-
TGTGCCAGCACCGCCGGACAGCTGAACACTGAAGCTTTCTTT
CASTAGQLNTEAFF
>-|TRBJ1-1|TRBV6-4|-
TGTGCCAGCGCAGTGTCTTTTGACCAGGGAAACACTGAAGCTTTCTTT
CASAVSFDQGNTEAFF
>-|TRBJ2-7|TRBV28|many
TGTGCCAGCAGTTTATTCGGGAGCTCCTACGAGCAGTACTTC
CASSLFGSSYEQYF
>-|TRBJ2-7|TRBV28|many
TGTGCCAGCAGTTTAAATGGCCTTGGAAGTTGGGCCTCCTACGAGCAGTACTTC
CASSLNGLGSWASYEQYF
>TRBD1|TRBJ1-1|TRBV14|many
TGTGCCAGCAGCCCTTGGACAGGGTCCCAAAACACTGAAGCTTTCTTT
CASSPWTGSQNTEAFF
>TRBD1|TRBJ2-7|TRBV9|many
TGTGCCAGCGGGACAGCTTCCTACGAGCAGTACTTC
CASGTASYEQYF
>-|TRBJ2-3|TRBV15|few
TGTGCCACCAGCAGAGAGAGCCTGGACTCCACAGATACGCAGTATTTT
CATSRESLDSTDTQYF
>-|TRBJ1-1|TRBV24-1|-
TGTGCCACCAGTGATTTAGCGGGAGGTTTTGAAGCTTTTTTT
CATSDLAGGFEAFF
>-|TRBJ2-5|TRBV30|many
TGTGCCTGGGGGCCTAGCGCAGAGACCCAGTACTTC
CAWGPSAETQYF
>-|TRBJ2-7|TRBV20-1|-
TGCAGTGCTAGACTAGACTACGAGCAGTACTTC
CSARLDYEQYF
>-|TRBJ2-5|TRBV20-1|medium-sized
TGCAGTGCTAGAGGTGGGACTGCCCAAGAGACCCAGTACTTC
CSARGGTAQETQYF
>TRBD1|TRBJ2-2|TRBV7-3|many
TGTGCCAGCAGCTCTACAGGGGGCGCCACCGGGGAGCTGTTTTTT
CASSSTGGATGELFF
>-|TRBJ2-5|TRBV6-6|-
TGTGCCAGCGCCCTGGGACCGCCGAGAGAGACCCGGTACTTC
CASALGPPRETRYF
>-|TRBJ2-5|TRBV29-1|many
TGCAGCGTGAGGGGAACCCACGGCGGCCAAGAGACCCAGTACTTC
CSVRGTHGGQETQYF